The 9 T cell receptor beta chains below were found in one sample sequenced in a study of blood T cell repertoires in COVID-19. The repertoire was sequenced with immunoSEQ multiplex PCR; TCRdb's copy has only in-frame clones and lacks some. The data contain 150,000 to 200,000 clones, 92% of them singletons. The sample comprised peripheral blood. Source of these receptors: a man aged 30 to 39 with COVID-19, enrolled during active disease.

This sequence joins TRBV25-1 and TRBJ1-1, with 7 bases that match TRBD1. The germline gives CDR1 MGHDK, CDR2 SYGVNS. The CDR3 spans 15 residues. The trim removed 5 bases at V and 0 bases at J, leaving 6 bases unmatched. The CDR3 nucleotides read TGTGCCAGCAGTCATCCGGGACAGATGAACACTGAAGCTTTCTTT. Its protein is CASSHPGQMNTEAFF.

CDR3: CAGGVGDSPLHF. The CDR3 region has the DNA TGTGCCGGGGGGGTGGGGGATTCACCCCTCCACTTT. This chain uses TRBV28 with TRBJ1-6; possible D gene TRBD1, 5 bases. Looked up from germline, CDR1 is MDHEN and CDR2 is SYDVKM. Deletions cut 11 bases from V and 8 bases from J, with 13 bases between. The CDR3 is 12 amino acids. The whole variable domain, filled in from reference TRBV28 and TRBJ1-6, reads DVKVTQSSRYLVKRTGEKVFLECVQDMDHENMFWYRQDPGLGLRLIYFSYDVKMKEKGDIPEGYSVSREKKERFSLILESASTNQTSMYLCAGGVGDSPLHFGNGTRLTVT.

This clone was seen a handful of times. The J gene is TRBJ1-5, the V gene TRBV6-1; 8 bases map to TRBD1. The CDR3 contains 14 residues. Germline values: CDR1 MNHNS, CDR2 SASEGT. V lost 2 bases and J lost 6; bases outside the gene matches: 3. The CDR3 DNA reads as TGTGCCAGCAGTGAATGGACAGGGTTTCAGCCCCAGCATTTT. It is translated as CASSEWTGFQPQHF.

This chain joins TRBV5-4 and TRBJ1-6; D might be TRBD1 (6 bases). The CDR3 extends over 15 amino acids. The ends were cut back, 0 bases at V and 7 bases at J, with 11 bases in the middle. Germline values: CDR1 SGHNT, CDR2 YYREEE (reference sequence). The CDR3 nucleotides are TGTGCCAGCAGCTTGGGCGGGGGCCACAATTCACCCCTCCACTTT. The encoded protein is CASSLGGGHNSPLHF.

The chain carries TRBV28 and TRBJ2-1; D call uncertain. Trimming removed 9 bases at V and 9 bases at J, with 12 bases between. Germline V gives CDR1 MDHEN, CDR2 SYDVKM. The CDR3 extends over 11 amino acids. The CDR3 region has the DNA TGTGCCAGTACTCAGGAAGCTGAGCAGTTCTTC. Encoded protein: CASTQEAEQFF.

This clone has just a few counts. The genes are TRBV19 and TRBJ1-1, with D possibly matching TRBD1 (5 bases). The ends were cut back, 1 base at V and 7 bases at J, with 10 bases in the middle. Germline values: CDR1 LNHDA, CDR2 SQIVND (reference sequence). The CDR3 loop spans 13 amino acids. CDR3 sequence: CASSIGQIGEAFF. CDR3 nucleotide sequence: TGTGCCAGTAGTATAGGACAGATAGGTGAAGCTTTCTTT.

The chain carries TRBV5-1 and TRBJ2-1; D perhaps matches TRBD1 (6 bases). The V gene's germline CDR1 is SGHRS and CDR2 YFSETQ. Trimming left V 0 bases short and J 5 bases short, with 18 bases between. This CDR3 is built from 17 residues. The CDR3: CASSLAERQGRDNEQFF. CDR3 nucleotide sequence: TGCGCCAGCAGCTTGGCCGAACGGCAGGGGAGAGACAATGAGCAGTTCTTC.

The chain has TRBV7-8 and TRBJ1-4; 7 nucleotides match TRBD1. The J segment lost 7 bases and the V segment lost 0 bases, leaving 5 bases of the junction unmatched. CDR3 length: 15 residues. Germline V CDR1 and CDR2: SGHVS, FQNEAQ. CDR3 DNA: TGTGCCAGCAGCTTAGCCCAGGGGGATCTTGAAAAACTGTTTTTT. Its protein product is CASSLAQGDLEKLFF.

The J gene is TRBJ2-1, the V gene TRBV4-3, with 8 bases fitting TRBD2. There are 17 residues in the CDR3. Germline V lookup: CDR1 LGHNA, CDR2 YSLEER. The V and J ends lost 0 bases and 3 bases, in that order; junction bases with no gene match: 7. CDR3 nucleotide sequence: TGCGCCAGCAGCCAAGATATGAAGCGGGGGATCTACAATGAGCAGTTCTTC. Its protein product is CASSQDMKRGIYNEQFF.